The 9 T cell receptor beta chains below come from one sample, sequenced in a study of T cell responses to AZD1222 COVID-19 vaccine. This table comes from immunoSEQ multiplex PCR, and its TCRdb copy is limited to in-frame clones, with some not included. The sample shows fewer than 150,000 clones, about 92% of them seen only once. The sequencing used peripheral blood, collected on day 0 of AZD1222 vaccination. Source of these receptors: an adult in good health.

This chain joins TRBV7-8 and TRBJ2-1; 7 nucleotides line up with TRBD2. The CDR3 consists of 13 residues. Germline V gene sequence: CDR1 SGHVS, CDR2 FQNEAQ. J lost 10 bases, V lost 1 base, and 4 bases had no gene match. In nucleotides, the CDR3 is TGTGCCAGCAGCTTAGATAGGGAGGGGGAGCAGTTCTTC. Translated: CASSLDREGEQFF.

V is TRBV2 and J is TRBJ2-2; no reliable D call. CDR1 and CDR2 from the germline V gene are SNHLY and FYNNEI. This CDR3 has 13 residues. V shed 6 bases and J shed 5 bases, with 10 bases lying between them. CDR3 amino acids: CASSVQVTGELFF. The DNA of the CDR3 is TGTGCCAGCAGCGTCCAAGTAACCGGGGAGCTGTTTTTT.

The CDR3 here is CASSVGGQPYEQYF. DNA for the CDR3: TGTGCCAGCAGCGTTGGGGGACAGCCCTACGAGCAGTACTTC. V gene TRBV9 combines with J gene TRBJ2-7, with 7 bases aligning to TRBD1. CDR1 is SGDLS and CDR2 is YYNGEE in the germline V gene. The CDR3 has 14 residues. The J segment lost 2 bases and the V segment lost 2 bases, leaving 4 bases of the junction unmatched.

The rearrangement uses TRBV7-8 and TRBJ1-2, with D possibly being TRBD1 (5 bases). V was clipped by 1 base and J by 10 bases, with 16 bases between them. Looked up from germline, CDR1 is SGHVS and CDR2 is FQNEAQ. The CDR3 has 14 residues. The CDR3 loop reads CASSLDRQGKPYTF. CDR3 DNA: TGTGCCAGCAGCTTAGATAGGCAGGGAAAGCCCTACACCTTC.

The V gene is TRBV19, the J gene TRBJ2-2; D perhaps matches TRBD2 (5 bases). With 0 bases removed from V and 4 bases from J, the gap between germline ends came to 12 bases. This CDR3 comprises 16 residues. Germline assignment: CDR1 LNHDA and CDR2 SQIVND (reference sequence). The CDR3 here is CASSIERVMGTGELFF. The CDR3 bases are TGTGCCAGTAGTATAGAGAGGGTAATGGGCACCGGGGAGCTGTTTTTT.

The chain joins TRBV10-3 to TRBJ1-1, with D tentatively TRBD1 (6 bases). V gave up 10 bases and J gave up 0 bases, with 15 bases separating them. The CDR3 contains 14 residues. Germline V gene data show CDR1 as ENHRY and CDR2 as SYGVKD. CDR3 DNA sequence: TGTGCCACCAACAGGGAGGGATTGAACACTGAAGCTTTCTTT. The encoded protein is CATNREGLNTEAFF.

This chain connects TRBV7-2 to TRBJ2-1; D remains ambiguous. The V gene's germline CDR1 is SGHTA and CDR2 FQGNSA. V was pared by 5 bases and J by 8 bases, with 10 bases between. The CDR3 has 12 amino acids. The CDR3 nucleotides are TGTGCCAGCAGCCCTAGGTCCCATGAGCAGTTCTTC. Its translation is CASSPRSHEQFF.

The chain has TRBV4-1 and TRBJ1-4, with 7 bases that match TRBD1. Losses at the gene ends were 0 bases for V and 7 bases for J; bases not matched to a gene: 5. The length of the CDR3 is 15 residues. Germline V CDR1 and CDR2: MGHRA, YSYEKL. The CDR3 sequence: CASSQDLRGREKLFF. CDR3 DNA: TGCGCCAGCAGCCAAGATCTTAGGGGGCGTGAAAAACTGTTTTTT.

The chain joins TRBV19 to TRBJ2-7; perhaps TRBD1 as D (5 bases). V lost 6 bases, J lost 4 bases, and 13 bases lay in between. Germline values: CDR1 LNHDA, CDR2 SQIVND (reference sequence). The CDR3 is made up of 13 amino acids. The CDR3 here is CASSLGKGYEQYF. CDR3 sequence (DNA): TGTGCCAGTAGCCTGGGGAAGGGGTACGAGCAGTACTTC.